The present TCR beta chain was sequenced within a study of control samples from healthy donors and cancer patients. Here immunoSEQ multiplex PCR was the method, and the copy in TCRdb shows in-frame clones only, minus some. The profile shows about 89,000 clones, about 89% of them singletons. V lost 4 bases, J lost 3 bases, and 6 bases stayed unmatched. The germline V gene has CDR1 SGHDN and CDR2 FVKESK. CDR3 length equals 14 residues. This TCR was sampled from a man younger than 45 in good health. V and J are TRBV14 and TRBJ2-7; 7 bases match TRBD1. The sample comprised blood. CDR3 loop: CASSPVTGFYEQYF. CDR3 sequence (DNA): TGTGCCAGCAGCCCAGTGACAGGGTTCTACGAGCAGTACTTC.